Below, 22 T cell receptor beta chains from the same sample are listed, as sequenced in a study of sequential checkpoint blockade in melanoma. Documented treatment: randomized to nivolumab then ipilimumab (arm A) or the reverse (arm B). Some clones are missing from TCRdb's copy, which holds only in-frame ones; the method was immunoSEQ multiplex PCR. Of over 9,500 clones in the sample, 77% were seen once. Sequencing used CD8+ T cells sorted from blood (inferred from file names), obtained from a patient given nivolumab and ipilimumab in sequence. The receptors originated from a human donor with melanoma.

V gene TRBV5-8 combines with J gene TRBJ1-2, with 8 bases lining up with TRBD1. Germline lookup yields CDR1 SGHTS and CDR2 YDEGEE. The CDR3 runs 14 residues. V shed 0 bases and J 3 bases; nucleotides not matched to a gene: 1. The CDR3 DNA sequence: TGTGCCAGCAGCTTGGCAGGGGGCCACTATGGCTACACCTTC. This encodes CASSLAGGHYGYTF.

CDR3 sequence: CASSEGQGSYNEQFF. The CDR3 DNA sequence: TGTGCCAGCAGTGAGGGACAGGGCTCCTACAATGAGCAGTTCTTC. The chain employs TRBV6-1 and TRBJ2-1, with 9 positions matching TRBD1. CDR3 length equals 15 residues. The ends lost 3 bases at V and 0 bases at J; junction bases unmatched: 0. Germline CDR1 and CDR2: MNHNS and SASEGT.

This clone was found a few times. This chain links TRBV4-1 with TRBJ1-3, with a possible D match to TRBD1 (5 bases). This CDR3 contains 15 residues. The V end lost 5 bases, the J end lost 4 bases, and 15 bases lay between the germline ends. Germline V gives CDR1 MGHRA, CDR2 YSYEKL. CDR3 bases: TGCGCCAGCAGCTCCCTAGGAGGGGTAGGAAACACCATATATTTT. This translates into CASSSLGGVGNTIYF.

As DNA, the CDR3 is TGTGCCAGTAGTATGGCAGGGGGTCGGAGCTCCTACGAGCAGTACTTC. Its translation: CASSMAGGRSSYEQYF. V gene TRBV19 combines with J gene TRBJ2-5; 7 bases align to TRBD1. The J call may be faulty, since TRBJ2-7 better matches the DNA end. This CDR3 has 16 amino acids. The germline gives CDR1 LNHDA, CDR2 SQIVND (reference sequence).

The chain recombines TRBV7-3 with TRBJ2-1, with 7 bases identical to TRBD2. With 5 bases clipped from V and 4 bases from J, the junction kept 14 bases outside the gene matches. The germline gives CDR1 SGHTA, CDR2 FQGTGA. The CDR3 has 17 amino acids. CDR3 in DNA: TGTGCCAGCAGCCCCGGGGGAGGGAGGGCCCGGTACAATGAGCAGTTCTTC. This encodes CASSPGGGRARYNEQFF.

This chain uses TRBV19 with TRBJ1-4; D gene uncertain. This CDR3 contains 14 residues. Germline lookup yields CDR1 LNHDA and CDR2 SQIVND (reference sequence). V was cut by 4 bases and J by 0 bases, with 6 bases left in between. As DNA, the CDR3 is TGTGCCAGTAGTAAGAGCTCAACTAATGAAAAACTGTTTTTT. Translated: CASSKSSTNEKLFF.

This chain links TRBV19 with TRBJ2-5, with TRBD1 matching 8 bases. The CDR3 totals 15 residues. With 2 bases clipped from V and 2 bases from J, the junction kept 4 bases outside the gene matches. The germline V gene has CDR1 LNHDA and CDR2 SQIVND (reference sequence). The CDR3 sequence is CASSIPGGLQETQYF. The CDR3 nucleotides are TGTGCCAGTAGTATACCAGGGGGCCTACAAGAGACCCAGTACTTC.

The CDR3 DNA is TGTGCCAGCAGTTTAAATCTGTACGAGCAGTACTTC. It encodes CASSLNLYEQYF. V is TRBV27 and J is TRBJ2-7; no definite D call. The CDR3 extends over 12 amino acids. The germline CDR1 and CDR2 sequences are MNHEY and SMNVEV (reference sequence). V dropped 2 bases and J dropped 4 bases, with 6 bases sitting between them.

The CDR3 nucleotides read TGTGCCAGCAGCCGCGGTTTACAATCTAGCGGGATCTACGAGCAGTACTTC. Translating gives CASSRGLQSSGIYEQYF. The V gene is TRBV4-2, the J gene TRBJ2-7; TRBD2 matches 9 bases. The germline V gene has CDR1 LGHNA and CDR2 YNFKEQ. The CDR3 has 17 residues. The J segment lost 3 bases and the V segment lost 4 bases, leaving 13 bases of the junction unmatched.

This clone came up a few times. The CDR3: CASSPAQVGWTRTYNEQFF. The CDR3 DNA sequence: TGTGCCAGCAGCCCCGCCCAAGTAGGATGGACAAGAACCTACAATGAGCAGTTCTTC. The chain combines TRBV7-9 with TRBJ2-1; the D gene is possibly TRBD1 (5 bases). Between the trimmed V and J ends, which lost 5 bases and 2 bases, there was a span of 25 bases. Germline V gene sequence: CDR1 SEHNR, CDR2 FQNEAQ (reference sequence). CDR3 length: 19 residues.

The chain carries TRBV6-5 and TRBJ2-2; 7 nucleotides match TRBD1. Germline CDR1 and CDR2: MNHEY and SVGAGI. This CDR3 comprises 15 residues. J lost 6 bases, V lost 7 bases, and 11 bases had no gene match. The CDR3 protein is CASKRDRSFPGELFF. CDR3 bases: TGTGCCAGCAAGAGGGACAGATCTTTCCCCGGGGAGCTGTTTTTT.

The chain couples TRBV19 to TRBJ2-7; TRBD1 matches 11 bases. Per germline, CDR1 LNHDA and CDR2 SQIVND (reference sequence). The V and J ends lost 9 bases and 3 bases, in that order; junction bases with no gene match: 10. CDR3 length: 15 amino acids. CDR3 sequence reads: CASRPGTGGFYEQYF. The CDR3 region has the DNA TGTGCCAGCAGGCCCGGGACAGGGGGATTCTACGAGCAGTACTTC. The whole variable domain, filled in from reference TRBV19 and TRBJ2-7, reads DGGITQSPKYLFRKEGQNVTLSCEQNLNHDAMYWYRQDPGQGLRLIYYSQIVNDFQKGDIAEGYSVSREKKESFPLTVTSAQKNPTAFYLCASRPGTGGFYEQYFGPGTRLTVT.

The DNA of the CDR3 is TGCGCCAGCAGCTTGGGGTCAGGGGCGTTCGGCGAGCAGTACTTC. Encoded protein: CASSLGSGAFGEQYF. The chain has TRBV5-1 and TRBJ2-7, with D perhaps TRBD1 (6 bases). Germline CDR1 reads SGHRS; CDR2 reads YFSETQ. The CDR3 spans 15 residues. Trimming took off 0 bases at V and 6 bases at J, with 16 bases between the two ends.

This clone qualifies as medium-sized. The chain links TRBV10-3 to TRBJ2-7; D gene ambiguous. The CDR3 loop spans 14 amino acids. V lost 0 bases and J 7 bases, leaving 13 bases between the germline ends. Germline V lookup: CDR1 ENHRY, CDR2 SYGVKD. The CDR3 region is CAISESMVVREQYF. The CDR3 coding sequence is TGTGCCATCAGTGAGTCGATGGTTGTGAGGGAGCAGTACTTC.

The chain is built from TRBV4-1 and TRBJ2-1; 7 bases fit TRBD2. The CDR3 length is 14 residues. CDR1 is MGHRA, CDR2 YSYEKL, per germline. V trimming: 0 bases; J trimming: 6 bases; junction bases outside the gene matches: 2. CDR3 nucleotide sequence: TGCGCCAGCAGCCAAGATCCGGGGGGCAATGAGCAGTTCTTC. Encoded protein: CASSQDPGGNEQFF.

In this sample, this clone turned up once. The rearrangement uses TRBV27 and TRBJ2-3; tentatively, D is TRBD1 (6 bases). The CDR3 runs to 14 residues. V was trimmed by 6 bases and J by 2 bases, leaving 12 bases between them. The germline V gene encodes CDR1 MNHEY and CDR2 SMNVEV (reference sequence). Here the CDR3 reads CASSPDRNTDTQYF. The CDR3 coding sequence is TGTGCCAGCAGCCCGGACAGAAACACAGATACGCAGTATTTT.

V usage is TRBV7-8 and J usage is TRBJ1-3, with TRBD1 matching 8 bases. V dropped 6 bases and J dropped 4; count of bases not matched to a gene: 14. The CDR3 spans 17 residues. The V gene's germline CDR1 is SGHVS and CDR2 FQNEAQ. CDR3 bases: TGTGCCAGCAGTACCGGGACAGGCCCCTTCACGGGAAACACCATATATTTT. The encoded protein is CASSTGTGPFTGNTIYF.

The J gene is TRBJ1-2, the V gene TRBV7-9; tentatively, D is TRBD1 (6 bases). In germline, CDR1 is SEHNR, CDR2 FQNEAQ (reference sequence). Trimming removed 7 bases from V and 6 bases from J, with 18 bases in between. The CDR3 contains 14 residues. The CDR3 DNA follows: TGTGCCAGCACCTGGGGGGGCGGTATTGATGGCTACACCTTC. Its translation: CASTWGGGIDGYTF.

This chain connects TRBV27 to TRBJ2-7, with 8 bases matching TRBD1. CDR1 and CDR2 (germline): MNHEY, SMNVEV (reference sequence). V lost 5 bases and J lost 5; bases outside the gene matches: 8. This CDR3 is 14 amino acids long. CDR3 residues: CASSPRTGKDEQYF. For the CDR3, the DNA is TGTGCCAGCAGTCCCAGGACAGGGAAGGACGAGCAGTACTTC.

The chain's CDR3 is CASSPRSPLELAKNIQYF. DNA for the CDR3: TGTGCCAGCTCACCACGATCGCCTCTTGAGCTAGCCAAAAACATTCAGTACTTC. The chain joins TRBV18 to TRBJ2-4; D uncertain. V shed 1 base and J shed 0 bases, with 16 bases lying between them. The CDR3 spans 18 residues. Germline V gene sequence: CDR1 KGHSH, CDR2 LQKENI.

The chain has TRBV18 and TRBJ2-1; the match to TRBD2 covers 12 bases. CDR1 KGHSH and CDR2 LQKENI come from the germline V gene. Trimming cost V 2 bases and J 7 bases; bases outside gene matches: 9. The CDR3 length is 17 residues. The CDR3 region has the DNA TGTGCCAGCTCACCAGGGGAAACTAGCGGGAGGTGGAATGAGCAGTTCTTC. It is translated as CASSPGETSGRWNEQFF.

V gene TRBV6-1 combines with J gene TRBJ2-7, with 7 bases identical to TRBD2. Germline V gene data show CDR1 as MNHNS and CDR2 as SASEGT. The junction had 4 bases not matched to a gene; V was cut back by 6 bases and J by 2 bases. This CDR3 has 13 residues. CDR3 nucleotides: TGTGCCAGCAGCCTAGCGGAAACCTACGAGCAGTACTTC. This encodes CASSLAETYEQYF.